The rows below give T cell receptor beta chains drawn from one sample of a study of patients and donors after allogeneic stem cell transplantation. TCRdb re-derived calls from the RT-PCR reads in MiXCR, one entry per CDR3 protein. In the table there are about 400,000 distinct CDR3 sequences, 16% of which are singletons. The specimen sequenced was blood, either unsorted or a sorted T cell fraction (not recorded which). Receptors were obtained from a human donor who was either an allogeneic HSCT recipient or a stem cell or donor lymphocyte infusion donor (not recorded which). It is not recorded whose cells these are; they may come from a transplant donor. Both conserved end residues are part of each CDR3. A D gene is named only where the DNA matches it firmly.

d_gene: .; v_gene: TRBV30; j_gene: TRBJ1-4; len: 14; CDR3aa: CAWSVTGGNEKLFF
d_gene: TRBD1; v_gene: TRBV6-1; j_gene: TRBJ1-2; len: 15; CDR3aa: CASSITGQGADGYTF
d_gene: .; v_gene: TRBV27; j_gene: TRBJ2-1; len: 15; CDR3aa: CASSWTFSSYNEQFF
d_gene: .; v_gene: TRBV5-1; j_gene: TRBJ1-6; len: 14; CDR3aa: CASSLRGPGSPLHF
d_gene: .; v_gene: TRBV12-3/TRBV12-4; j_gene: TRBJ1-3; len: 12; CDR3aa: CASTPSGNTIYF
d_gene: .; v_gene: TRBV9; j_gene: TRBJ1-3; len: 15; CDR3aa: CASSLRSSSGNTIYF
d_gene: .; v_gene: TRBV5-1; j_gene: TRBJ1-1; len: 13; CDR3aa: CASSLGGGTEAFF
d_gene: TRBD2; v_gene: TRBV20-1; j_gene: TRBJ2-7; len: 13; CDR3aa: CSARAGGAYEQYF
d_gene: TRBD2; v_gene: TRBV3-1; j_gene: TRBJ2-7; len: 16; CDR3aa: CASSQWKREASYEQYF
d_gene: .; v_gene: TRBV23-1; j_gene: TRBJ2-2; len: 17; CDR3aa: CASSQPRLLANTGELFF
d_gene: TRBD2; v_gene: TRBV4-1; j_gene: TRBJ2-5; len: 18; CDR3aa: CASSQDLTSGGAGETQYF
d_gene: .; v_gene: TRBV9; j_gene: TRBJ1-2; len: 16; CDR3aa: CASSVDSGHANYGYTF
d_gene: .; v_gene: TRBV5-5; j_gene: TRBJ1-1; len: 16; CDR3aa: CASSLEHALMNTEAFF
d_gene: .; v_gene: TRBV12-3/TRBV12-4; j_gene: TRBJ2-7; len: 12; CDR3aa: CASSLGPGAAHF
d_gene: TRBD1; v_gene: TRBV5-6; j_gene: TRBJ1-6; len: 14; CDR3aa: CASSFPQGAIPLHF
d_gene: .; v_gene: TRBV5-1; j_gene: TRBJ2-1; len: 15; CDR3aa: CASSPRPLPGDEQFF
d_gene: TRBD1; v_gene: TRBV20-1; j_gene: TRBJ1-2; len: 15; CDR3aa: CSARDGASGGSGYTF
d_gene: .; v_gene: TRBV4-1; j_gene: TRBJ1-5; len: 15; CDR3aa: CASSQGPDTSRPQHF
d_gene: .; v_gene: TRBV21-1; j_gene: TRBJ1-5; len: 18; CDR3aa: CASSNLTRQGLSNQPQHF
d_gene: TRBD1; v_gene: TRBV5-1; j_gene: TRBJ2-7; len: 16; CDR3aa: CASSLVVGQGGYEQYF
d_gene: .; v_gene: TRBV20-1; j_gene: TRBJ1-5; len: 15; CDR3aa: CSARKPGDSNQPQHF
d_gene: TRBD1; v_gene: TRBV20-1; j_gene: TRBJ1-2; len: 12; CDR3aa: CSATRTGNGYTF
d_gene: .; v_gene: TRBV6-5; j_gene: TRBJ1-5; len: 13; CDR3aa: CASSYGINQPQHF
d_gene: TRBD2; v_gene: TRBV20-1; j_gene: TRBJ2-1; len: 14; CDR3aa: CSARVSGRVNEQFF
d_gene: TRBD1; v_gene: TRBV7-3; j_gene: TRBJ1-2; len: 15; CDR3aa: CASSRWDRGFYGYTF
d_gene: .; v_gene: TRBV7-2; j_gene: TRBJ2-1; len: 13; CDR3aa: CASSPYIVNEQFF
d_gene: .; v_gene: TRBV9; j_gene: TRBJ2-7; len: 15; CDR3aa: CASSVGEEGAYEQYF
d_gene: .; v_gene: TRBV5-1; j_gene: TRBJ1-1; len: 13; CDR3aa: CASSFDSNTEAFF
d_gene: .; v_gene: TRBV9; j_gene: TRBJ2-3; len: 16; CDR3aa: CASSLSGWADTDTQYF
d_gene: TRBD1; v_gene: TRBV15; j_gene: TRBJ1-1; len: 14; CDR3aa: CATSSNRGGTEAFF
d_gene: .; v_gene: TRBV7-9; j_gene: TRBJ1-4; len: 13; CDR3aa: CASSRGGGEKLFF
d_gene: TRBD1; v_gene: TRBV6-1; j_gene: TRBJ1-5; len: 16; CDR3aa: CASSRTGGGSNQPQHF